The table lists the clone carrying this T cell receptor (beta chain) with a count of one. Its antigen is unknown. Time point here: week 11, during vaccination. Vaccination comprised doses that each held 300 ug of mutant IDH1 20-mer peptide, plus topical imiquimod. New WHO grade 3 or 4 astrocytomas that were IDH1-mutant and ATRX-lost had been found in donors. The assay was immunoSEQ multiplex PCR, and TCRdb's table has in-frame clones only and misses some. The table records more than 50,000 clones, 75% to 90% of them present only once. These data are taken from a study of a mutant IDH1 vaccine in newly diagnosed glioma. The CDR3 has 14 residues. Germline V CDR1 and CDR2: MDHEN, SYDVKM. Trimming took 11 bases from V and 9 from J; bases not matched to a gene: 11.

V is TRBV28 and J is TRBJ1-6; TRBD1 aligns across 9 bases. This receptor was obtained from a man in his forties with glioma. The material sequenced was PBMCs, taken from a glioma patient whose treatment included an IDH1 peptide vaccine. The CDR3 DNA sequence: TGTGCCGGAAAACGGGGGACAGGGACTTCACCCCTCCACTTT. As protein: CAGKRGTGTSPLHF.